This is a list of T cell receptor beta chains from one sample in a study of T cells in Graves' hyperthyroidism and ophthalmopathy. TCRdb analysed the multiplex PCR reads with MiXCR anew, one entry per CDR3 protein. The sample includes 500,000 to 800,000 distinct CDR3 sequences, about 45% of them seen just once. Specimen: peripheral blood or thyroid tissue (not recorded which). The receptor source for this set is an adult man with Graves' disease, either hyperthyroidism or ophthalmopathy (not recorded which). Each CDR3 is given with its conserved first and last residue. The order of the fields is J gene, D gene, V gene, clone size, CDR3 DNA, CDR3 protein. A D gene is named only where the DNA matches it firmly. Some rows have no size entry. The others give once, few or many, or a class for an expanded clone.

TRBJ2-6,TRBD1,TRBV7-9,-,TGTGCCAGCAGCTGGACAGGGGACTCTGGGGCCAACGTCCTGACTTTC,CASSWTGDSGANVLTF
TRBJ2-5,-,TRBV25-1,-,TGTGCCAGCAGTGATACAGGGTCTCGGGAGACCCAGTACTTC,CASSDTGSRETQYF
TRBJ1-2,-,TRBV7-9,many,TGTGCCAGCAGCTCGATGGGGAGCGCCTTTAACTATGGCTACACCTTC,CASSSMGSAFNYGYTF
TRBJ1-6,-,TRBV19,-,TGTGCCAGTAGCCTGGCCTCGGAGGGGAATTCACCCCTCCACTTT,CASSLASEGNSPLHF
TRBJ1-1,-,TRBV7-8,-,TGTGCCAGCCTCTTTATGAAAGGTTTGGACACTGAAGCTTTCTTT,CASLFMKGLDTEAFF
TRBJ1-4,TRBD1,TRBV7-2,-,TGTGCCAGCAGCCAAGACGGGACAGGGCCCGATGAAAAACTGTTTTTT,CASSQDGTGPDEKLFF
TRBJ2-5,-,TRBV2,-,TGTGCCAGCCTGGGACAGTACTTC,CASLGQYF
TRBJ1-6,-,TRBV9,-,TGTGCCAGCAGCGTAGAGGGGGGAACCCTCCACTTT,CASSVEGGTLHF
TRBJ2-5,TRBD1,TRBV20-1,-,TGCAGTGCTAGAGTAACCAAGACAGGGGGCCGAGAGACCCAGTACTTC,CSARVTKTGGRETQYF
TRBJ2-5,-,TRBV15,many,TGTGCCACCAGCAGAGACAGGCGGAACCAAGAGACCCAGTACTTC,CATSRDRRNQETQYF
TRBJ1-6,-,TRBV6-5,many,TGTGCCAGCAGTGAAGGCCGGCAAGCTTCACCCCTCCACTTT,CASSEGRQASPLHF
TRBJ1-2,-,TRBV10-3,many,TGTGCCATCTCGTTTGAGGGGAGCTATGGCTACACCTTC,CAISFEGSYGYTF
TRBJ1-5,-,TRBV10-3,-,TGTGCCAGCAGTTTAAGCCCGGGACAACATAGCAATCAGCCCCAGCATTTT,CASSLSPGQHSNQPQHF
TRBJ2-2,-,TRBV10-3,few,TGTGCCATCAGTGCCCCCACCGGGGAGCTGTTTTTT,CAISAPTGELFF
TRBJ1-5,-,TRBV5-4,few,TGTGCCAGCAGGCCGGTGGGAACCGTATGGAATCAGCCCCAGCATTTT,CASRPVGTVWNQPQHF
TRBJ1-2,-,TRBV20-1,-,TGCAGGGGGCGGACCCAAGACGATGGCTACACCTTC,CRGRTQDDGYTF
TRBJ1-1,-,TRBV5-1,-,TGCGCCAGCAGCTTGGACGGATTCACTGAAGCTTTCTTT,CASSLDGFTEAFF
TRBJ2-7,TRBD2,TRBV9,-,TGTGCCAGCAGCGTAGCGGGAGGGTTAACGGCCCAGTACTTC,CASSVAGGLTAQYF
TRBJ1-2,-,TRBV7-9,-,TGTGCCAGCAGCTCATGGACCGCCCCTGGCTACACCTTC,CASSSWTAPGYTF
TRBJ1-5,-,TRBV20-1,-,TGCAGTGCTAGGTGGACAGAACAGCCCAATCAGCCCCAGCATTTT,CSARWTEQPNQPQHF
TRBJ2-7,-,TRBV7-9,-,TGTGCCAGCAGCTTCGGTTGGGGCAGTGACGAGCAGTACTTC,CASSFGWGSDEQYF
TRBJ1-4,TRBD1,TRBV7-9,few,TGTGCCAGCAGCCCTTACAGGGGCTCTAATGAAAAACTGTTTTTT,CASSPYRGSNEKLFF
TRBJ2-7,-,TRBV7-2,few,TGTGCCAGCAGCATGGGTCGGGGACACTACGAGCAGTACTTC,CASSMGRGHYEQYF
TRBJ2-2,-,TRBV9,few,TGTGCCAGCAGCCCGATCCCGGACACCGGGGAGCTGTTTTTT,CASSPIPDTGELFF
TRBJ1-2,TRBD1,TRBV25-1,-,TGTGCCAGCGTTGAGCAGGGGGAAGTCGGAGGCTACACCTTC,CASVEQGEVGGYTF
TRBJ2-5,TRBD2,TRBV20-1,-,TGCAGTGCTATCTCGAGGACTAGCGGGAGTAGGGAGACCCAGTACTTC,CSAISRTSGSRETQYF
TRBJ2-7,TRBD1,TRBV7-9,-,TGTGCCAGCAGCTCCAAACAGGGGGCGGGATACGAGCAGTACTTC,CASSSKQGAGYEQYF
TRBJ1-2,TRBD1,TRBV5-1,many,TGCGCCAGCAGCTGGGACAGCAATGGCTACACCTTC,CASSWDSNGYTF
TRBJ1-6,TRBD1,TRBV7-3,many,TGTGCCAGCAGCCTGGGAGGGGGCGCTTCACCCCTCCACTTT,CASSLGGGASPLHF
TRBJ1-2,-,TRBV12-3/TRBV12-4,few,TGTGCCAGCAGCCAAGATCGGGCAGACTATGGCTACACCTTC,CASSQDRADYGYTF
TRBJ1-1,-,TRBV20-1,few,TGCAGTGCTAGAGAGCTACGGGCTACGTCTGAAGCTTTCTTT,CSARELRATSEAFF
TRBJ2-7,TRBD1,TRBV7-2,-,TGTGCCAGCAGCTGGCGACAGGGGGCCAACGAGCAGTACTTC,CASSWRQGANEQYF
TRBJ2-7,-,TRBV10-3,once,TGTGCCATCAGTGAGGGGTCTAGCTCCTACGAGCAGTACTTC,CAISEGSSSYEQYF
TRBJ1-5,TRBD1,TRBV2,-,TGTGCCACCAGTGATGATGGGACAGGGCGGAACGGGGATCAGCCCCAGCATTTT,CATSDDGTGRNGDQPQHF
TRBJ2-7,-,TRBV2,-,TGTGCCAGCAAGCAGGACCTAGATTCCTACGAGCAGTACTTC,CASKQDLDSYEQYF
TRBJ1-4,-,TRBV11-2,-,TGTGCCAGCAGTAACCAAGATGAGGAAAAACTGTTTTTT,CASSNQDEEKLFF
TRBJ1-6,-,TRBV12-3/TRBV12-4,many,TGTGCCAGCAGTGTTAAGGGGAATAATTCACCCCTCCACTTT,CASSVKGNNSPLHF
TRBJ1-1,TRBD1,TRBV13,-,TGTGCCAGCAGCAACCCGGGACAGGGGGCGCCAGGGACTGAAGCTTTCTTT,CASSNPGQGAPGTEAFF
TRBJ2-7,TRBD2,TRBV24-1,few,TGTGCCACCAGTGAGCCGTCGAGTAGCGGGAGATACGAGCAGTACTTC,CATSEPSSSGRYEQYF
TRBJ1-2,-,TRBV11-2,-,TGTGCCAGTAGTAACAGGGGCTACACCTTC,CASSNRGYTF
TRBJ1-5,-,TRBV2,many,TGTGCCAGCAGTGCTAGGGGATCGAGCAATCAGCCCCAGCATTTT,CASSARGSSNQPQHF
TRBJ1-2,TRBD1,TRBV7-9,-,TGTGCCAGCAGCTTCTTGGACAGGTGGGAATATGGCTACACCTTC,CASSFLDRWEYGYTF
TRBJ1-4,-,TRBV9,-,TGTGCCAGCAGCCAAGGGCAGGGAGGAAAACTGTTTTTT,CASSQGQGGKLFF